This T cell receptor beta chain was observed in a study of T cells in Graves' hyperthyroidism and ophthalmopathy. CDR1 and CDR2 (germline): MNHNS, SASEGT. The V end was cut by 6 bases, the J end by 7 bases, with 13 bases between. The CDR3 is 13 amino acids. In its sample, this clonotype was seen a few times. Researchers took RNA transcripts and amplified the TCR beta CDR3 regions from them. First-round RT-PCR with HTBI primers amplified the TCR CDR3 region. TCRdb reprocessed the multiplex PCR reads via MiXCR and lists one record per CDR3 protein. The sample shows hundreds of thousands of distinct CDR3 sequences, approximately 16% of them seen only once.

This clonotype was obtained from a woman in her sixties with Graves' ophthalmopathy. The sequencing input was blood. The chain employs TRBV6-1 and TRBJ2-1; D not resolved. The CDR3 nucleotides read TGTGCCAGCAGGGGTTTACGGAGAAATGAGCAGTTCTTC. Amino acid sequence: CASRGLRRNEQFF.